This paragraph covers one TCR beta chain sequence. Its antigen remains unidentified. TCRdb keeps only in-frame clones here, not all; method: immunoSEQ multiplex PCR. The table lists about 680,000 clones, roughly 90% of them singletons. Sample treatment: 19 received Ad26.COV2.S at low or high dose, single or two shots; five or six received placebo; per-sample allocation not given. Collection of the samples took place on day 63 after the first injection of vaccine or placebo. A Boston adult aged 18-55 years was the donor. This entry is derived from a study of Ad26.COV2.S vaccination and SARS-CoV-2 variants. As for the study in general: Doses of Ad26.COV2.S were injected into muscle once or twice, 56 days apart. Findings and limits, study-wide: For non-spike TCRs, breadth in vaccine recipients resembled that in placebo recipients. It was reported that spike-specific CD8+ and CD4+ T cell responses were substantially broad after vaccination.

The CDR3 spans 15 residues. The trim removed 4 bases at V and 2 bases at J, leaving 5 bases unmatched. Germline loops: CDR1 LNHDA, CDR2 SQIVND (reference sequence). The rearrangement uses TRBV19 and TRBJ2-1; 7 bases agree with TRBD2. This TCR derives from a person aged 18-60 years who received the Ad26.COV2.S COVID-19 vaccine or a placebo. Sequencing used peripheral blood, obtained in a trial of Ad26.COV2.S vaccine versus placebo. CDR3 region: CASSTSGRTYNEQFF. The DNA of the CDR3 is TGTGCCAGTAGTACTAGCGGCCGTACCTACAATGAGCAGTTCTTC.